This section outlines one T cell receptor beta chain sequence together with its context. Original analysis: Quantification of nucleated cells was approximated via reference gene primer amplification. Clones were sequenced by immunoSEQ multiplex PCR, and TCRdb holds only the in-frame ones, with some missing. Clone size and the V and J calls come from that table; the DNA yielded D and trimming. The sample lists roughly 40,000 clones, approximately 91% occurring once. After removal of 3 bases from V and 2 bases from J, the junction contained 7 bases not matched to a gene. The length of the CDR3 is 16 residues. CDR1 and CDR2 (germline): SGHRS, YFSETQ. This entry belongs to a study of blood T cell repertoires in COVID-19. For the study at large: From T cells, B-cell-depleted T cells, or PBMCs came the material, which was cDNA or gDNA.

The J gene is TRBJ2-7, the V gene TRBV5-1; the match to TRBD2 covers 11 bases. This clonotype was obtained from a human donor in a cohort sampled during active COVID-19. Specimen: peripheral blood. The CDR3 DNA reads as TGCGCCAGCAGCTCAGCGACTAGCGGGGACGCCTACGAGCAGTACTTC. It specifies CASSSATSGDAYEQYF.